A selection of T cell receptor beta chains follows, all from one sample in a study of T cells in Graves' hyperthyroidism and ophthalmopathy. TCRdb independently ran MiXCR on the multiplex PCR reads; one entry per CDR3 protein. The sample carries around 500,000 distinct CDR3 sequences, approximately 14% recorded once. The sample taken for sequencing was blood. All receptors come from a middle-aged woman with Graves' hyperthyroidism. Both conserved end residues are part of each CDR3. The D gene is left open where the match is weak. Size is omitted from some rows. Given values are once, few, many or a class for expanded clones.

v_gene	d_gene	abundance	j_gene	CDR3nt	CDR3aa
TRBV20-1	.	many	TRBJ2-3	TGCAGTGCTAGCGGGAGTGGGGCGGCCACAGATACGCAGTATTTT	CSASGSGAATDTQYF
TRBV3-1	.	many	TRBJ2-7	TGTGCCAGCAGCCAAGATGCGGGGCGCTCCTACGAGCAGTACTTC	CASSQDAGRSYEQYF
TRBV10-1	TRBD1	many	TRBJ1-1	TGCGCCAGCAGTGTGGGACAGGGGGGTGAAGCTTTCTTT	CASSVGQGGEAFF
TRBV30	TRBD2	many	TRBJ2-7	TGTGCCTGGATGCCGGGACTAGCGACGTACGAGCAGTACTTC	CAWMPGLATYEQYF
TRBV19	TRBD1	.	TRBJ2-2	TGTGCCAGTAGGCCGACAGGGTGGAACACCGGGGAGCTGTTTTTT	CASRPTGWNTGELFF
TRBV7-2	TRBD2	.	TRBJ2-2	TGTGCCAGCAGTTCGACTAGCGGGAGGGGGACCGGGGAGCTGTTTTTT	CASSSTSGRGTGELFF
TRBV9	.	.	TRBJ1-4	TGTGCCAGCAGCGCGACAGGAATTAATGAAAAACTGTTTTTT	CASSATGINEKLFF
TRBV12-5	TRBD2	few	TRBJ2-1	TGTGCTAGTGGTTTCCACACCGGGACTAGGATTAGCTCCTACAATGAGCAGTTCTTC	CASGFHTGTRISSYNEQFF
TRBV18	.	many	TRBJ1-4	TGTGCCAGCTCACCGGCGGAGGTACGGGAAAAACTGTTTTTT	CASSPAEVREKLFF
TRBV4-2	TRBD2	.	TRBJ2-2	TGTGCCAGCAGCCCCGCTTTACTAGCGGGAGGGTACTCGTCCGGGGAGCTGTTTTTT	CASSPALLAGGYSSGELFF
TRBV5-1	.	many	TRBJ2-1	TGCGCCAGCAGGGAAGGAACAGATCCCTCCTACAATGAGCAGTTCTTC	CASREGTDPSYNEQFF
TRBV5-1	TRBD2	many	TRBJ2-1	TGCGCCAGCAGCCGAGGGTCGGGGGGAGCCTACAATGAGCAGTTCTTC	CASSRGSGGAYNEQFF
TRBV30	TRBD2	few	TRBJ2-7	TGTGCCTGGAGTCCCCCCAGGGTCACTAGCGGGAGGTACGGGCAGTACTTC	CAWSPPRVTSGRYGQYF
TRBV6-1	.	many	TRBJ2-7	TGTGCCAGCAGCTACGGGACGGAAACCGGACACTTTATCTACGAGCAGTACTTC	CASSYGTETGHFIYEQYF
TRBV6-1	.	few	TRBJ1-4	TGTGCCAGCAGTGTACAGGGAGGGGAAAAACTGTTTTTT	CASSVQGGEKLFF